These 22 T cell receptor beta chains originate from one sample sequenced in a study of regulatory and conventional T cells in RAG deficiency. The table came from immunoSEQ multiplex PCR; TCRdb's copy has only in-frame clones and leaves some out. The table lists tens of thousands of clones, around nine tenths of them singletons. The sorted regulatory T cells were CD4+, CD25-high and CD127-low, with genomic DNA sequenced. These records were also assigned to another study, of regulatory T cells. According to that study: Primers: 52 TRBV forward and 13 TRBJ reverse.

The sample comprised Tregs sorted from blood. The receptors derive from a human donor in good health.

The chain couples TRBV25-1 to TRBJ1-2; TRBD1 matches at 8 bases. The CDR3 is made up of 14 amino acids. The trim removed 1 base at V and 4 bases at J, leaving 2 bases unmatched. In germline, CDR1 is MGHDK, CDR2 SYGVNS. DNA for the CDR3: TGTGCCAGCAGTGAATTTGGACAGGGCTATGGCTACACCTTC. Its translation is CASSEFGQGYGYTF.

CDR3 in amino acids: CASSPGTGGYSPLHF. The CDR3 DNA sequence: TGTGCCAGCAGCCCCGGGACAGGGGGCTACTCACCCCTCCACTTT. The rearrangement joins TRBV9 to TRBJ1-6; 12 nucleotides line up with TRBD1. The CDR3 sequence is 15 residues long. The germline CDR1 and CDR2 sequences are SGDLS and YYNGEE. V shed 4 bases, J shed 10 bases, and the junction held 6 bases outside the gene matches.

This chain connects TRBV28 to TRBJ2-3; weak D call: TRBD1 (6 bases). Trimming stripped 6 bases from V and 3 bases from J, with 19 bases between. The germline gives CDR1 MDHEN, CDR2 SYDVKM. The CDR3 runs to 16 residues. This CDR3 reads CASSSIRGRRTDTQYF. The CDR3 bases are TGTGCCAGCAGCTCTATCAGGGGAAGAAGAACAGATACGCAGTATTTT.

V is TRBV13 and J is TRBJ1-1; TRBD1 aligns across 8 bases. The germline gives CDR1 PRHDT, CDR2 FYEKMQ (reference sequence). With 5 bases clipped from V and 4 bases from J, the junction kept 9 bases outside the gene matches. This CDR3 contains 15 residues. CDR3 sequence reads: CASSAGQVVTTEAFF. The CDR3 DNA sequence: TGTGCCAGCAGCGCGGGACAGGTCGTGACCACTGAAGCTTTCTTT.

The rearrangement links TRBV9 to TRBJ1-1; no definite D call. Germline-derived CDR1 and CDR2 are SGDLS and YYNGEE. The CDR3 has 13 residues. The V end was cut by 0 bases, the J end by 2 bases, with 5 bases between. CDR3 nucleotide sequence: TGTGCCAGCAGCGTAGTTCCAAACACTGAAGCTTTCTTT. This gives the protein CASSVVPNTEAFF.

V usage is TRBV5-6 and J usage is TRBJ1-1; 9 positions agree with TRBD1. This CDR3 has 17 amino acids. Unmatched junction bases numbered 11, after V lost 4 bases and J lost 1 base. Germline V gene sequence: CDR1 SGHDT, CDR2 YYEEEE. For the CDR3, the DNA is TGTGCCAGCAGCAGCGGGACAGGGCGACATGGGAACACTGAAGCTTTCTTT. Translating gives CASSSGTGRHGNTEAFF.

This clone was counted a few times. The V and J genes are TRBV19 and TRBJ1-2; D is possibly TRBD1 (6 bases). With 8 bases removed from V and 0 bases from J, the gap between germline ends came to 13 bases. Germline assignment: CDR1 LNHDA and CDR2 SQIVND (reference sequence). The CDR3 is 14 residues long. CDR3 sequence (DNA): TGTGCCAGTCATGGGGGGCCTTCTAACTATGGCTACACCTTC. This translates into CASHGGPSNYGYTF.

The genes are TRBV6-1 and TRBJ1-2; D uncertain. Germline CDR1 is MNHNS and CDR2 is SASEGT. CDR3 length: 14 amino acids. CDR3 bases: TGTGCAAGCGGAGCCCACCAGGTGGCCTATGGCTACACCTTC. This gives the protein CASGAHQVAYGYTF.

V and J are TRBV2 and TRBJ1-4; no reliable D call. The germline V and J ends were trimmed by 6 bases and 3 bases, with 11 bases remaining between them. The CDR3 extends over 14 amino acids. The V gene's germline CDR1 is SNHLY and CDR2 FYNNEI. CDR3 in DNA: TGTGCCAGCAGACTGGGTTCTTCTAATGAAAAACTGTTTTTT. It codes for CASRLGSSNEKLFF.

This chain joins TRBV11-3 and TRBJ2-1, with D hard to call. Trimming pared 2 bases from V and 3 bases from J, leaving 8 bases between. CDR3 length equals 14 residues. Germline V CDR1 and CDR2: SGHNT, YENEEA. The CDR3 bases are TGTGCCAGCAGCTTATCGTTGGGCTACAATGAGCAGTTCTTC. Amino acids: CASSLSLGYNEQFF.

The CDR3 loop reads CASAEGAAPQHF. The CDR3 bases are TGTGCCAGCGCAGAAGGGGCGGCGCCCCAGCATTTT. The chain combines TRBV6-5 with TRBJ1-5; possible D gene TRBD1, 5 bases. Trimming left V 8 bases short and J 9 bases short, with 14 bases between. Germline CDR1 reads MNHEY; CDR2 reads SVGAGI. The CDR3 sequence is 12 residues long.

This chain uses TRBV5-1 with TRBJ2-5; weak D call: TRBD1 (5 bases). This CDR3 is built from 14 residues. Germline-derived CDR1 and CDR2 are SGHRS and YFSETQ. The V and J ends lost 4 bases and 5 bases respectively, with 15 bases between them. In DNA form, the CDR3 reads TGCGCCAGCAGCCCGACAAGGGGCGAGGAGACCCAGTACTTC. The encoded protein is CASSPTRGEETQYF.

The CDR3 is CASSGNLRGLQYF. The DNA of the CDR3 is TGTGCCAGCAGTGGCAACCTCAGGGGGTTGCAGTACTTC. The chain joins TRBV25-1 to TRBJ2-4; 7 nucleotides line up with TRBD1. The germline V gene has CDR1 MGHDK and CDR2 SYGVNS. The CDR3 covers 13 residues. The J segment lost 13 bases and the V segment lost 4 bases, leaving 10 bases of the junction unmatched.

V and J are TRBV5-4 and TRBJ1-4; D is perhaps TRBD1 (6 bases). The V end lost 0 bases, the J end lost 5 bases, and 8 bases lay between the germline ends. Germline V gene sequence: CDR1 SGHNT, CDR2 YYREEE (reference sequence). CDR3 length equals 14 residues. The CDR3 loop is CASSLGDRNEKLFF. The CDR3 nucleotides read TGTGCCAGCAGCTTGGGAGACAGGAATGAAAAACTGTTTTTT.

The V gene is TRBV5-6, the J gene TRBJ1-4; D call uncertain. The CDR3 totals 14 residues. Germline assignment: CDR1 SGHDT and CDR2 YYEEEE. Trimming pared 4 bases from V and 5 bases from J, leaving 12 bases between. The CDR3, as DNA: TGTGCCAGCAGCCGAAGGTTAGGGAATGAAAAACTGTTTTTT. This sequence encodes CASSRRLGNEKLFF. Full variable domain (outside the CDR3, taken from reference TRBV5-6 and TRBJ1-4): DAGVTQSPTHLIKTRGQQVTLRCSPKSGHDTVSWYQQALGQGPQFIFQYYEEEERQRGNFPDRFSGHQFPNYSSELNVNALLLGDSALYLCASSRRLGNEKLFFGSGTQLSVL.

The chain combines TRBV30 with TRBJ1-6; perhaps TRBD1 as D (5 bases). Per germline, CDR1 GTSNPN and CDR2 SVGIG (reference sequence). V dropped 4 bases and J dropped 5 bases, with 15 bases sitting between them. The CDR3 length is 15 residues. The CDR3 DNA sequence: TGTGCCTGGACTGATCAGGGCCTGAATAATTCACCCCTCCACTTT. Amino acids: CAWTDQGLNNSPLHF. The full variable domain, rest sourced from reference TRBV30 and TRBJ1-6, is SQTIHQWPATLVQPVGSPLSLECTVEGTSNPNLYWYRQAAGRGLQLLFYSVGIGQISSEVPQNLSASRPQDRQFILSSKKLLLSDSGFYLCAWTDQGLNNSPLHFGNGTRLTVT.

The chain couples TRBV5-1 to TRBJ2-3, with D maybe TRBD1 (6 bases). The CDR3 contains 17 residues. With 4 bases removed from V and 2 bases from J, the gap between germline ends came to 20 bases. The germline gives CDR1 SGHRS, CDR2 YFSETQ. CDR3 sequence reads: CASSHRTEAFYTDTQYF. The CDR3 nucleotides read TGCGCCAGCAGCCACCGGACAGAAGCTTTTTACACAGATACGCAGTATTTT.

With regard to this clone: A read error may account for a junction end that differs from germline. V and J are TRBV14 and TRBJ2-1, with D perhaps TRBD2 (5 bases). The CDR3 length is 13 residues. Germline CDR1 SGHDN, CDR2 FVKESK. CDR3 protein: CASSHGNLDGRVF. The DNA for the CDR3 is TGTGCCAGCAGCCACGGGAACTTGGACGGAAGGGTCTTC.

Regarding this clone: One end of the junction varies from germline; a read error may be responsible. The chain recombines TRBV28 with TRBJ1-4; 8 nucleotides agree with TRBD1. Germline loops: CDR1 MDHEN, CDR2 SYDVKM. The CDR3 has 13 amino acids. The CDR3 sequence: CASSSPISGQVIF. CDR3 nucleotide sequence: TGTGCCAGCAGTTCCCCGATCTCGGGACAGGTAATTTTT.

The V and J genes are TRBV7-9 and TRBJ1-3, with TRBD1 identical over 7 bases. J lost 2 bases, V lost 6 bases, and 4 bases had no gene match. The CDR3 sequence is 14 residues long. CDR1 is SEHNR and CDR2 is FQNEAQ in the germline V gene (reference sequence). The CDR3 coding sequence is TGTGCCAGCAGATCCCAGGGGGCTGGAAACACCATATATTTT. Its protein product is CASRSQGAGNTIYF.

V usage is TRBV7-3 and J usage is TRBJ2-7; D is unclear. The CDR3 loop spans 13 amino acids. The germline V and J ends were trimmed by 5 bases and 5 bases, with 13 bases remaining between them. Germline CDR1 and CDR2: SGHTA and FQGTGA. The CDR3: CASSLFPDHEQYF. In nucleotides, the CDR3 is TGTGCCAGCAGCCTGTTTCCGGACCACGAGCAGTACTTC.

V is TRBV19 and J is TRBJ1-5; 10 nucleotides line up with TRBD1. Germline-derived CDR1 and CDR2 are LNHDA and SQIVND (reference sequence). The CDR3 runs to 14 residues. V was pared by 11 bases and J by 5 bases, with 9 bases of the junction left unmatched. The CDR3 region is CAGSGTGADQPQHF. Written as DNA, the CDR3 is TGTGCCGGATCCGGGACAGGGGCTGATCAGCCCCAGCATTTT.